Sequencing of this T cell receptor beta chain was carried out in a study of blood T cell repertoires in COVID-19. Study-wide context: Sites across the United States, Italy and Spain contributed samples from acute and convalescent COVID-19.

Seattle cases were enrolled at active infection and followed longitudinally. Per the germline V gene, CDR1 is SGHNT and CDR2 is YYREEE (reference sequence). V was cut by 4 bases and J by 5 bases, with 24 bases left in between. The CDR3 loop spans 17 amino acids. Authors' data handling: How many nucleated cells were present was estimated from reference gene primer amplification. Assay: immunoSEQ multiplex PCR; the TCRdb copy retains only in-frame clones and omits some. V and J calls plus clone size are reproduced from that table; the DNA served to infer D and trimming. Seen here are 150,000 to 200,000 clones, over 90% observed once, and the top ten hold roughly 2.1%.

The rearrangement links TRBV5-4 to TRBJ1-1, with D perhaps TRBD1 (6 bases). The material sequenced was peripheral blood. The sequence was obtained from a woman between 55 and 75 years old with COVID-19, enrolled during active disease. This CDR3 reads CASSSGSGPRGGTEAFF. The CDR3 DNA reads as TGTGCCAGCAGCAGCGGTTCCGGCCCAAGGGGGGGTACTGAAGCTTTCTTT.